These 27 T cell receptor beta chains share one sample of origin, sequenced in a study of blood T cell repertoires in COVID-19. Produced via immunoSEQ multiplex PCR; TCRdb's table is partial and in-frame only. The sample includes about 64,000 clones, approximately 88% of them seen just once. Sequencing input: peripheral blood. The receptors were sampled from a woman aged 55 to 70 with COVID-19, enrolled during active disease.

On this clone: Other DNA variants within this sample encode the same CDR3. This rearrangement joins TRBV20-1 to TRBJ2-5; no reliable D call. The CDR3 consists of 10 residues. With 6 bases removed from V and 5 bases from J, the gap between germline ends came to 7 bases. Looked up from germline, CDR1 is DFQATT and CDR2 is SNEGSKA (reference sequence). CDR3 nucleotide sequence: TGCAGTGCGCGGCGGGAGACCCAGTACTTC. Translated: CSARRETQYF.

V usage is TRBV4-1 and J usage is TRBJ1-5; D might be TRBD1 (5 bases). The CDR3 spans 15 residues. CDR1 is MGHRA and CDR2 is YSYEKL in the germline V gene. Trimming pared 3 bases from V and 7 bases from J, leaving 16 bases between. The DNA of the CDR3 is TGCGCCAGCAGCCAGATAGGGGTCTTAGGGCAGCCCCAGCATTTT. Translating it yields CASSQIGVLGQPQHF.

The CDR3 loop reads CASSQVGRAGGYTF. CDR3 nucleotides: TGTGCCAGCAGCCAAGTGGGCAGGGCAGGGGGCTACACCTTC. The chain joins TRBV3-1 (or the pseudogene TRBV3-2) to TRBJ1-2; possible D gene TRBD1, 5 bases. V was shortened by 1 base and J by 8 bases, with 14 bases between the two germline ends. This CDR3 contains 14 residues. Germline V gives CDR1 LGHDT, CDR2 YNNKEL (reference sequence).

The V and J genes are TRBV7-2 and TRBJ1-4, with 7 bases matching TRBD1. Per the germline V gene, CDR1 is SGHTA and CDR2 is FQGNSA. The CDR3 length is 16 residues. V shed 0 bases and J 5 bases; nucleotides not matched to a gene: 6. DNA of the CDR3: TGTGCCAGCAGCTTAGCCCCCCCAGGGGGGAATGAAAAACTGTTTTTT. This sequence encodes CASSLAPPGGNEKLFF.

The rearrangement uses TRBV21-1 and TRBJ2-3; the table's D call TRBD2 went unverified against the DNA. TRBV21-1 counts as a pseudogene. This CDR3 has 19 amino acids. Written as DNA, the CDR3 is TGTGCCAGCAGCAAAGCGGGACTAGCGGGGGGGCGGGTCACAGATACGCAGTATTTT. It is translated as CASSKAGLAGGRVTDTQYF.

The rearrangement links TRBV12-3 or TRBV12-4 to TRBJ1-5; tentative D call: TRBD1 (5 bases). This CDR3 comprises 13 residues. V lost 3 bases and J lost 6, with 9 bases in between. DNA of the CDR3: TGTGCCAGCAGTTTGGCCCAGGGTCAGCCCCAGCATTTT. This sequence encodes CASSLAQGQPQHF.

To note about this clone: In the same sample, other DNA sequences code for this CDR3. The DNA of the CDR3 is TGTGCCAGCAGCTTCGTGGGGGGATCCTCCTACAATGAGCAGTTCTTC. The encoded protein is CASSFVGGSSYNEQFF. This chain uses TRBV7-2 with TRBJ2-1, with D perhaps TRBD2 (6 bases). The germline V gene has CDR1 SGHTA and CDR2 FQGNSA. V lost 3 bases and J lost 0, with 12 bases in between. The CDR3 is 16 residues long. Using reference TRBV7-2 and TRBJ2-1 for the parts outside the CDR3, the full variable domain is GAGVSQSPSNKVTEKGKDVELRCDPISGHTALYWYRQSLGQGLEFLIYFQGNSAPDKSGLPSDRFSAERTGGSVSTLTIQRTQQEDSAVYLCASSFVGGSSYNEQFFGPGTRLTVL.

The chain employs TRBV11-2 and TRBJ2-7; tentative D call: TRBD1 (5 bases). From germline, CDR1 is SGHAT and CDR2 FQNNGV. This CDR3 is built from 14 residues. The V end lost 4 bases, the J end lost 4 bases, and 14 bases lay between the germline ends. The chain's CDR3 is CASSSRPGLYEQYF. CDR3 coding DNA: TGTGCCAGCAGCTCCCGTCCAGGGCTATACGAGCAGTACTTC.

The chain combines TRBV6-5 with TRBJ1-2; 9 positions agree with TRBD1. The V segment lost 7 bases and the J segment 5 bases; nucleotides outside the gene matches: 8. This CDR3 region has 14 residues. Germline CDR1 is MNHEY and CDR2 is SVGAGI. The CDR3 is CASKSDRGSYGYTF. The CDR3 DNA sequence: TGTGCCAGCAAGTCGGACAGGGGATCTTATGGCTACACCTTC.

The chain carries TRBV7-2 and TRBJ1-5; D call uncertain. Germline V gene lookup returns CDR1 SGHTA and CDR2 FQGNSA. V shed 6 bases and J shed 4 bases, with 10 bases lying between them. This CDR3 spans 13 amino acids. The CDR3 here is CASSPQINQPQHF. The DNA of the CDR3 is TGTGCCAGCAGTCCTCAGATTAATCAGCCCCAGCATTTT.

The rearrangement joins TRBV7-9 to TRBJ2-7, with 8 bases that match TRBD1. The CDR3 runs to 15 residues. V lost 1 base, J lost 4 bases, and 6 bases stayed unmatched. In germline, CDR1 is SEHNR, CDR2 FQNEAQ (reference sequence). CDR3 sequence: CASSLGGGQEYEQYF. The CDR3 region has the DNA TGTGCCAGCAGCTTAGGTGGGGGACAGGAGTACGAGCAGTACTTC. The whole variable domain, filled in from reference TRBV7-9 and TRBJ2-7, reads DTGVSQNPRHKITKRGQNVTFRCDPISEHNRLYWYRQTLGQGPEFLTYFQNEAQLEKSRLLSDRFSAERPKGSFSTLEIQRTEQGDSAMYLCASSLGGGQEYEQYFGPGTRLTVT.

This chain joins TRBV5-1 and TRBJ1-2; 7 nucleotides line up with TRBD1. Germline values: CDR1 SGHRS, CDR2 YFSETQ. This CDR3 region has 15 residues. J gave up 1 base and V 4 bases, and 7 bases lay outside the gene matches. For the CDR3, the DNA is TGCGCCAGCAGCGACGGACAGGCCTTTAACTATGGCTACACCTTC. This translates into CASSDGQAFNYGYTF. Full variable domain (rest looked up from reference TRBV5-1 and TRBJ1-2): KAGVTQTPRYLIKTRGQQVTLSCSPISGHRSVSWYQQTPGQGLQFLFEYFSETQRNKGNFPGRFSGRQFSNSRSEMNVSTLELGDSALYLCASSDGQAFNYGYTFGSGTRLTVV.

The rearrangement joins TRBV28 to TRBJ1-6; 8 positions agree with TRBD1. Germline trimming cut 8 bases from V and 8 bases from J; bases unmatched to any gene: 8. CDR1 and CDR2 from the germline V gene are MDHEN and SYDVKM. The CDR3 runs to 14 residues. The CDR3 bases are TGTGCCAGCCAACAGGGGGGAGGTTATTCACCCCTCCACTTT. It is translated as CASQQGGGYSPLHF. The complete variable domain, with remaining parts taken from reference TRBV28 and TRBJ1-6, reads DVKVTQSSRYLVKRTGEKVFLECVQDMDHENMFWYRQDPGLGLRLIYFSYDVKMKEKGDIPEGYSVSREKKERFSLILESASTNQTSMYLCASQQGGGYSPLHFGNGTRLTVT.

The rearrangement joins TRBV7-9 to TRBJ2-1; 9 bases fit TRBD2. V gave up 5 bases and J gave up 2 bases; unmatched junction bases: 10. Germline values: CDR1 SEHNR, CDR2 FQNEAQ (reference sequence). This CDR3 spans 17 amino acids. The CDR3: CASSGFDSGRPYNEQFF. The CDR3 DNA reads TGTGCCAGCAGCGGCTTCGATAGCGGGAGACCCTACAATGAGCAGTTCTTC.

The chain has TRBV11-3 and TRBJ1-2; D call uncertain. V lost 7 bases to trimming and J lost 8 bases, with 17 bases between them. Germline V CDR1 and CDR2: SGHNT, YENEEA. The CDR3 consists of 13 residues. CDR3 nucleotide sequence: TGTGCCAGCACCGCTTTAGGAGAGTTCGGCTACACCTTC. Residues: CASTALGEFGYTF.

The genes are TRBV2 and TRBJ2-1; 9 nucleotides align to TRBD2. J gave up 3 bases and V 11 bases, and 8 bases lay outside the gene matches. CDR3 length: 14 residues. Germline loops: CDR1 SNHLY, CDR2 FYNNEI. CDR3 sequence reads: CAAHSSGNYNEQFF. CDR3 nucleotides: TGTGCCGCCCACTCTAGCGGGAACTACAATGAGCAGTTCTTC.

The V call is TRBV10-3, the J call TRBJ1-2; D unclear. The germline V gene encodes CDR1 ENHRY and CDR2 SYGVKD. With 3 bases removed from V and 10 bases from J, the gap between germline ends came to 18 bases. CDR3 length: 14 residues. CDR3 sequence: CAISDLAFTHDYTF. The DNA for the CDR3 is TGTGCCATCAGTGACTTGGCCTTTACGCATGACTACACCTTC.

This chain joins TRBV10-1 and TRBJ2-3; a possible D gene is TRBD2 (6 bases). The germline V gene has CDR1 WNHNN and CDR2 SYGVQD (reference sequence). This CDR3 spans 14 amino acids. Trimming left V 6 bases short and J 4 bases short, with 14 bases between. The CDR3 sequence: CASRATSVPDTQYF. The CDR3 DNA sequence: TGCGCCAGCAGGGCGACTAGTGTTCCAGATACGCAGTATTTT.

This chain uses TRBV6-5 with TRBJ2-1; D perhaps matches TRBD2 (6 bases). The CDR3 loop spans 14 amino acids. Germline V gene data show CDR1 as MNHEY and CDR2 as SVGAGI. V was clipped by 2 bases and J by 6 bases, with 11 bases between them. The CDR3 sequence is CASSYAGLFNEQFF. CDR3 coding DNA: TGTGCCAGCAGTTACGCGGGACTGTTCAATGAGCAGTTCTTC.

The chain combines TRBV6-6 with TRBJ1-2, with 8 bases identical to TRBD1. Unmatched junction bases numbered 6, after V lost 0 bases and J lost 6 bases. CDR1 is MNHNY, CDR2 SVGAGI, per germline (reference sequence). The CDR3 runs to 15 residues. This CDR3 reads CASSYSAGGGNGYTF. The DNA for the CDR3 is TGTGCCAGCAGTTACTCTGCAGGGGGCGGTAATGGCTACACCTTC.

V usage is TRBV3-1 (or the pseudogene TRBV3-2) and J usage is TRBJ1-1; D is unresolved. The CDR3 extends over 11 amino acids. V lost 3 bases to trimming and J lost 12 bases, with 11 bases between them. Germline CDR1 is LGHDT and CDR2 is YNNKEL (reference sequence). CDR3 amino acids: CASSQSESSFF. CDR3 sequence (DNA): TGTGCCAGCAGCCAGAGTGAGAGTTCTTTCTTT.

The rearrangement links TRBV7-6 to TRBJ2-2; 9 nucleotides agree with TRBD1. This CDR3 has 16 residues. Germline assignment: CDR1 SGHVS and CDR2 FNYEAQ. Trimming removed 0 bases from V and 1 base from J; junction bases left unmatched: 0. CDR3 bases: TGTGCCAGCAGCTTAGCGGGACAGGGGAACACCGGGGAGCTGTTTTTT. As protein: CASSLAGQGNTGELFF.

The chain combines TRBV18 with TRBJ2-7, with D perhaps TRBD2 (5 bases). Trimming took 6 bases from V and 1 from J, leaving 10 bases between them. The germline gives CDR1 KGHSH, CDR2 LQKENI. The CDR3 extends over 13 amino acids. This CDR3 is CASSPGESYEQYF. The CDR3, as DNA: TGTGCCAGCTCCCCCGGGGAGTCCTACGAGCAGTACTTC.

The rearrangement joins TRBV29-1 to TRBJ1-2; the match to TRBD1 covers 8 bases. This CDR3 contains 12 residues. The ends lost 4 bases at V and 5 bases at J; junction bases unmatched: 3. The V gene's germline CDR1 is SQVTM and CDR2 ANQGSEA. CDR3 in amino acids: CSVGDRWYGYTF. As DNA, the CDR3 is TGCAGCGTTGGGGACAGGTGGTATGGCTACACCTTC.

The genes are TRBV9 and TRBJ2-1; D might be TRBD1 (5 bases). Trimming cost V 1 base and J 9 bases, with 14 bases left between them. Germline V gene lookup returns CDR1 SGDLS and CDR2 YYNGEE. The CDR3 loop spans 14 amino acids. CDR3 coding DNA: TGTGCCAGCAGCGTAAGACAGACCTTAGGTGAGCAGTTCTTC. Protein: CASSVRQTLGEQFF.

V usage is TRBV27 and J usage is TRBJ1-6; D call uncertain. V was cut by 7 bases and J by 7 bases, with 23 bases left in between. CDR3 size: 17 residues. Germline V lookup: CDR1 MNHEY, CDR2 SMNVEV (reference sequence). This CDR3 is CASNHSAGTRENSPLHF. The CDR3 DNA reads TGTGCCAGCAATCACTCGGCAGGAACGAGGGAGAATTCACCCCTCCACTTT.

The rearrangement links TRBV5-1 to TRBJ2-5; no clear D. V gave up 2 bases and J gave up 5 bases, with 10 bases separating them. Per germline, CDR1 SGHRS and CDR2 YFSETQ. This CDR3 contains 13 residues. The CDR3 DNA is TGCGCCAGCAGCTTACTCATTTCGGAGACCCAGTACTTC. Translation: CASSLLISETQYF. Full variable domain (missing parts from reference TRBV5-1 and TRBJ2-5): KAGVTQTPRYLIKTRGQQVTLSCSPISGHRSVSWYQQTPGQGLQFLFEYFSETQRNKGNFPGRFSGRQFSNSRSEMNVSTLELGDSALYLCASSLLISETQYFGPGTRLLVL.